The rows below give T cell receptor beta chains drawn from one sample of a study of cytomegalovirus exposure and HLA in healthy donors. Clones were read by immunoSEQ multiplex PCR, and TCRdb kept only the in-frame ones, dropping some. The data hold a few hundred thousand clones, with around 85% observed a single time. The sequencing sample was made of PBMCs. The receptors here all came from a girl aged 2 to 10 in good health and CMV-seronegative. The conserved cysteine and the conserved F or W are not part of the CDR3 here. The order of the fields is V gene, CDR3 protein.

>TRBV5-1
ASSLGQSAHNEQF
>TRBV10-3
AISDPGTTRPYEQY
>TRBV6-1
ASSEESGQPQH
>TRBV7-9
ASSVSRDRGDYGYT
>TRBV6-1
ASRKTGGDLEKLF
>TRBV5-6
ASSRGQYSNQPQH
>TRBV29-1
SVTGVFEETQY
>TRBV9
ASSVGVLGEKLF
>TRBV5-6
ASKVGQGGTEAF
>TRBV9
ASSRRQAAYEQY
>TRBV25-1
ASSATPGTGGISNEQF
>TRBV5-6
ASSLGVTEAF
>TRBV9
ASSVATGTSGGLQETQY
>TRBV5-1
ASSLRGSLADTQY
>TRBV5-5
ASSMGALDYNSPLH
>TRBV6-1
ASSEAWGGNQPQH
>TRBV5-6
ASSFIGAGYNEQF
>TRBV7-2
ASTPLGASTDTQY
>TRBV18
ASSPRGLAGAQETQY
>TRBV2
ASSEGGLSEPQH
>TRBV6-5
ASDRVGTDEAF
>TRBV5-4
ASSYIMTGPAGELF
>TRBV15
ATSSGDSYEQY
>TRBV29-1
SVEDGGAAYNEQF
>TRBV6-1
ASSLSGGTNEQF
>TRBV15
ATSSSHNTQY
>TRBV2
ASSGQGLGDKQY
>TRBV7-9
ASSFQLGTGKLF
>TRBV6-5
ASSYGAGFPNEKLF
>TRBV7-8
ASSFDRNYGYT
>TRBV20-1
SVSRGTEAF
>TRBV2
ASSRRMNTEAF
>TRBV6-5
ASSAGGAKNIQY
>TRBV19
ASSIGSLLTDTQY
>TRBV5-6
ASSRTGTGPYEQY
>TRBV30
AWGTGAYNEQF
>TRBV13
ASSSSTTGEKSGLF
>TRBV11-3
ASSLGLANEQF